This T cell receptor beta chain was identified in a study of blood T cells in healthy people across ages. General study points: Donors of long life had a larger count of naive CD4+ cells and greater diversity than aged donors. Samples with more naive T cells showed higher observed beta diversity.

A second PCR of 7 to 11 cycles used a sample-barcoded 5' primer and a J-beta primer mix. Each cDNA molecule, via a template-switch adaptor with 12 random nucleotides, was tagged. TCRdb called the 5' RACE reads again in MiXCR, with one record for every CDR3 protein. Among approximately 1,100,000 distinct CDR3 sequences listed, 40% to 55% were seen once. The donors, healthy Caucasians from Russia, were aged 6 to 90. The CDR3 contains 11 residues. The V end lost 10 bases, the J end lost 5 bases, and 9 bases lay between the germline ends. Germline CDR1 is ENHRY and CDR2 is SYGVKD. In this sample, this clonotype turned up a few times. No antigen is known for it.

The chain has TRBV10-3 and TRBJ2-1, with TRBD2 as a possible D gene (6 bases). The material sequenced was blood. The sequence derives from a woman aged 55-75 years in good health. In nucleotides, the CDR3 is TGTGCCACCTGGGGGGACAATGAGCAGTTCTTC. This gives the protein CATWGDNEQFF.